This is a list of T cell receptor beta chains from one sample in a study of beta chain features in type 1 diabetes. Profiling relied on immunoSEQ multiplex PCR, and the TCRdb table lists in-frame clones only, not all of them. The table includes about 740,000 clones, under 15% detected once. The specimen sequenced was naive CD4+ T cells from blood. Receptors were obtained from a man aged 18 to 30 with type 1 diabetes. CDR3s include the opening cysteine and the closing phenylalanine or tryptophan. D genes are given only for firm matches.

>TRBD1|TRBV6-5
CASRQGRAETQYF
>-|TRBV10-2
CASFGPDYNEQFF
>-|TRBV6-5
CASSYSTTGDTQYF
>-|TRBV7-2
CASSLEGRGAFF
>-|TRBV15
CATSRDRVGSATDTQYF
>TRBD1|TRBV19
CASSVGQGLYNEQFF
>TRBD1|TRBV28
CASSPGQGRQETQYF
>TRBD2|TRBV5-1
CASSLALAGGRTDTQYF
>TRBD1|TRBV23-1
CASPIVPAHAGGCSQPQHF
>-|TRBV29-1
CSGRRGNTIYF
>TRBD1|TRBV25-1
CASTKTGVTEAFF
>TRBD1|TRBV9
CASSVATGGGPIGNSPLHF
>TRBD2|TRBV5-4
CASSSTRGGEQFF
>-|TRBV28
CASSSPAGTLFAPFF
>-|TRBV29-1
CSVLGTSGTTEAFF
>-|TRBV12-2
CASLGLYNEQFF
>TRBD1|TRBV7-8
CASSRGTGPYNEQFF
>-|TRBV7-6
CASSFDGYGYTF
>TRBD2|TRBV30
CAWSLGLAGRKETQYF
>-|TRBV9
CASSALLGGALSGYTF
>-|TRBV7-9
CASSLAPQGNPPPLHF
>TRBD1|TRBV25-1
CASSDGQGATEAFF
>-|TRBV5-1
CASSFGLNTEAFF
>-|TRBV6-1
CASSATRNYGYTF
>-|TRBV2
CASSDLRGSSNQPQHF
>-|TRBV10-3
CAISDGSGTQYF
>-|TRBV7-9
CASSLARKTMNTEAFF
>-|TRBV6-1
CASSVPPGYGYTF
>-|TRBV7-9
CASSSPAGVGNTIYF
>-|TRBV29-1
CSVESDRSYEQYF
>-|TRBV19
CASSMDDRNYGYTF
>-|TRBV6-5
CASSAGRTEYNEQFF
>-|TRBV20-1
CSAHGPEAFF
>-|TRBV21-1
CASSKILGYGYTF
>TRBD1|TRBV27
CASSPRTGYSYNSPLHF
>TRBD1|TRBV11-2
CASSLAGGMGTEAFF
>TRBD2|TRBV2
CASGLRASGGADTQYF
>TRBD1|TRBV6-5
CASSMDRAGYTF
>-|TRBV7-6
CASSLASERQETQYF
>-|TRBV30
CAWSVLPREYSNQPQHF
>TRBD1|TRBV5-4
CASRQDRGLNEAFF
>-|TRBV6-5
CASSYSMGSETYEQYF
>-|TRBV9
CASSPPAQETQYF
>-|TRBV19
CASFPGDSRGNQPQHF
>-|TRBV2
CASMFDGASNQPQHF